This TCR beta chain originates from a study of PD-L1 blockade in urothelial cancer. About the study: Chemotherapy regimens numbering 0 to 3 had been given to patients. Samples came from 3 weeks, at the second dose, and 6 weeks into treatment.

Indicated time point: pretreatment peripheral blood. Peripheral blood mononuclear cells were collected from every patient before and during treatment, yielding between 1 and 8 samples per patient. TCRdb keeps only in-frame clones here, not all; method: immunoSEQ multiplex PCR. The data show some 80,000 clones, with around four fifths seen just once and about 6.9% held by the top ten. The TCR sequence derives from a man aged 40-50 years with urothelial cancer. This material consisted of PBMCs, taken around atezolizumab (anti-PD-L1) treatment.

CDR3 sequence (DNA): TGTGCCAGTATCAACCTCCGGGACAGGATCGACGAGCAGTACTTC. This sequence encodes CASINLRDRIDEQYF. The V gene is TRBV19, the J gene TRBJ2-7; 8 nucleotides align to TRBD1. The germline V gene encodes CDR1 LNHDA and CDR2 SQIVND (reference sequence). This CDR3 has 15 amino acids. The junction had 13 bases not matched to a gene; V was cut back by 7 bases and J by 5 bases. Drawing the rest from reference TRBV19 and TRBJ2-7, the complete variable domain is DGGITQSPKYLFRKEGQNVTLSCEQNLNHDAMYWYRQDPGQGLRLIYYSQIVNDFQKGDIAEGYSVSREKKESFPLTVTSAQKNPTAFYLCASINLRDRIDEQYFGPGTRLTVT.